The 3 T cell receptor beta chains below come from one sample, sequenced in a study of vaccination and CD4 T cells after COVID-19. The Oncomine TCR Beta short-read assay sequenced DNA from cultured CD4+ T cells. TCRdb analysed the PCR reads with MiXCR anew, one entry per CDR3 protein. The sample holds some 14,000 distinct CDR3 sequences, approximately 29% seen once. Indicated treatment: roughly ten-day PBMC culture with coronavirus spike peptide pools or control peptides (ViraFEST assay). Which antigens these TCRs recognize remains unknown. The sample consisted of cultured CD4+ T cells from blood. The receptor set was obtained from a human donor with COVID-19.

The chain joins TRBV12-3 or TRBV12-4 to TRBJ1-2, with 7 bases that match TRBD1. This CDR3 spans 14 amino acids. Trimming took 6 bases from V and 2 from J; bases not matched to a gene: 6. The DNA of the CDR3 is TGTGCCAGCAGACGCGACAGGGCCAACTATGGCTACACCTTC. Translation gives CASRRDRANYGYTF.

With regard to this clonotype: One end of the junction is discordant with germline, which a read error may explain. The J gene is TRBJ2-2, the V gene TRBV6-1; TRBD1 aligns across 7 bases. Per germline, CDR1 MNHNS and CDR2 SASEGT. This CDR3 is built from 13 residues. This chain's CDR3 is CASSGTASWEQFF. The CDR3 bases are TGTGCCAGCTCCGGGACAGCTAGCTGGGAGCAGTTTTTT.

V and J are TRBV2 and TRBJ2-4; TRBD2 agrees at 11 bases. CDR3 length equals 15 residues. V was clipped by 4 bases and J by 7 bases; unmatched bases: 6. Germline assignment: CDR1 SNHLY and CDR2 FYNNEI. CDR3: CASSGTSGGANIQYF. In nucleotides, the CDR3 is TGTGCCAGCAGTGGCACTAGCGGGGGTGCGAACATTCAGTACTTC.